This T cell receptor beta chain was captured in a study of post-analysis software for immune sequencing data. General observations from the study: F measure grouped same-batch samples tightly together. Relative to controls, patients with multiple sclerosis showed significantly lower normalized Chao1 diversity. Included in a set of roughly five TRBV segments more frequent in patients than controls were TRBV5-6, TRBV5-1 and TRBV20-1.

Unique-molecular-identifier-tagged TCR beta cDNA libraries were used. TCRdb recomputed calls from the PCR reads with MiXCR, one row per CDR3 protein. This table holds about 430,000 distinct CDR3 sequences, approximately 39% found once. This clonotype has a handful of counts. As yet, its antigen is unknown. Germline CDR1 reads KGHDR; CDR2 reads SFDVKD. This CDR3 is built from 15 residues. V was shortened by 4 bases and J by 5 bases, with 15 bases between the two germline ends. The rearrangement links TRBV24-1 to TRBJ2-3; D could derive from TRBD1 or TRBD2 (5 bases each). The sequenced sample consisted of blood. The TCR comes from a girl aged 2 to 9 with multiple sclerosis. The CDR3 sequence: CATSEAGTSGDTQYF. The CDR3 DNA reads TGTGCCACCAGTGAAGCAGGGACCTCCGGAGATACGCAGTATTTT.